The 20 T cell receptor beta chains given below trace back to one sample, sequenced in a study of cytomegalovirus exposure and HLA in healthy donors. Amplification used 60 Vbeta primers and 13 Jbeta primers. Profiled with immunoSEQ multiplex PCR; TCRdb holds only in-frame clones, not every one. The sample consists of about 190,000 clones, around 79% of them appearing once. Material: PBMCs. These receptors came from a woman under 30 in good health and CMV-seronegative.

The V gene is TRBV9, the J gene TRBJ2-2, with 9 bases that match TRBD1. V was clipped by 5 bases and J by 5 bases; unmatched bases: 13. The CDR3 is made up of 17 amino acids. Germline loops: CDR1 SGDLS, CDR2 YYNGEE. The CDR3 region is CASSQSRDRAPTGELFF. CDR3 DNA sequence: TGTGCCAGCAGTCAATCCCGGGACAGGGCCCCAACCGGGGAGCTGTTTTTT.

CDR3 protein: CSVEETRFHNEQFF. CDR3 DNA: TGCAGCGTTGAAGAGACTAGATTCCACAATGAGCAGTTCTTC. This chain connects TRBV29-1 to TRBJ2-1; possibly TRBD2 for D (6 bases). V lost 0 bases and J 5 bases, leaving 11 bases between the germline ends. CDR1 is SQVTM, CDR2 ANQGSEA, per germline. The CDR3 is 14 residues long.

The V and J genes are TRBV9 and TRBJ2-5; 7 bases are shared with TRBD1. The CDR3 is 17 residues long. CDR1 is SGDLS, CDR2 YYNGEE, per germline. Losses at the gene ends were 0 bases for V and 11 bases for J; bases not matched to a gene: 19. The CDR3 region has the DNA TGTGCCAGCAGCGTAGCCAGGGAACAGGGGCGCGATCATGAGCAGTACTTC. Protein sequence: CASSVAREQGRDHEQYF.

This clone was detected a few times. This CDR3 reads CASSLAAGLNGYTF. In DNA, the CDR3 is TGTGCCAGCAGCTTAGCCGCAGGACTTAATGGCTACACCTTC. The genes are TRBV7-8 and TRBJ1-2; D call uncertain. There are 14 residues in the CDR3. The V gene lost 0 bases and the J gene lost 6 bases, with 11 bases spanning the gap. Germline loops: CDR1 SGHVS, CDR2 FQNEAQ. The full variable domain, in which reference TRBV7-8 and TRBJ1-2 provide the parts outside the CDR3, is GAGVSQSPRYKVAKRGQDVALRCDPISGHVSLFWYQQALGQGPEFLTYFQNEAQLDKSGLPSDRFFAERPEGSVSTLKIQRTQQEDSAVYLCASSLAAGLNGYTFGSGTRLTVV.

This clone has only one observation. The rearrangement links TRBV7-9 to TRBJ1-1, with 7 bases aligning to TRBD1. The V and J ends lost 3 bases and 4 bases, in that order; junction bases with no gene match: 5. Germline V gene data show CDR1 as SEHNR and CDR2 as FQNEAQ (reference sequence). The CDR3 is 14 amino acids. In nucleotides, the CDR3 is TGTGCCAGCAGCTTGGACAGGAGAGGCACTGAAGCTTTCTTT. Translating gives CASSLDRRGTEAFF.

CDR3: CATSRDQGGLFF. The CDR3, as DNA: TGTGCCACCAGCAGAGACCAGGGAGGGCTGTTTTTT. The rearrangement links TRBV15 to TRBJ2-2, with D possibly TRBD2 on 6 matching bases. Trimming took off 0 bases at V and 13 bases at J, with 9 bases between the two ends. Germline CDR1 is LNHNV and CDR2 is YYDKDF (reference sequence). The CDR3 spans 12 residues.

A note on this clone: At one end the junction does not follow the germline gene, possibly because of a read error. The CDR3 reads CSSSNFPEGQFF. The CDR3 region has the DNA TGTTCCAGCAGCAACTTCCCAGAGGGGCAGTTCTTC. This chain joins TRBV7-9 and TRBJ2-1, with D possibly matching TRBD2 (5 bases). The germline V gene encodes CDR1 SEHNR and CDR2 FQNEAQ (reference sequence). The CDR3 runs 12 residues. Together with reference TRBV7-9 and TRBJ2-1, the CDR3 gives the full variable domain: DTGVSQNPRHKITKRGQNVTFRCDPISEHNRLYWYRQTLGQGPEFLTYFQNEAQLEKSRLLSDRFSAERPKGSFSTLEIQRTEQGDSAMYLCSSSNFPEGQFFGPGTRLTVL.

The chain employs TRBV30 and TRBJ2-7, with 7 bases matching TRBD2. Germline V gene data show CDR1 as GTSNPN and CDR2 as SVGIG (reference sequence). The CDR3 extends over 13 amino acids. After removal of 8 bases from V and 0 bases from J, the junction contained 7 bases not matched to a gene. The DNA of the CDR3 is TGTGCCGAGACTAGCAAGAACTCCTACGAGCAGTACTTC. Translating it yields CAETSKNSYEQYF.

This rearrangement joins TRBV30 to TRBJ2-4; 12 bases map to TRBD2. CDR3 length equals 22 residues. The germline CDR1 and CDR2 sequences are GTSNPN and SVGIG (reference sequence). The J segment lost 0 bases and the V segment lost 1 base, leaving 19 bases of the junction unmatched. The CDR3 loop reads CAWSEGLAGGLSTSLAKNIQYF. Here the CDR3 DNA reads TGTGCCTGGAGTGAGGGCCTAGCGGGAGGGCTCTCGACCTCTTTAGCCAAAAACATTCAGTACTTC.

In DNA form, the CDR3 reads TGTGCCAGCACCCCGTTCGGGGGGCAAGAGACCCAGTACTTC. This gives the protein CASTPFGGQETQYF. The chain uses TRBV6-5 and TRBJ2-5, with 7 bases matching TRBD2. Germline V CDR1 and CDR2: MNHEY, SVGAGI. V gave up 7 bases and J gave up 2 bases; unmatched junction bases: 7. This CDR3 spans 14 amino acids.

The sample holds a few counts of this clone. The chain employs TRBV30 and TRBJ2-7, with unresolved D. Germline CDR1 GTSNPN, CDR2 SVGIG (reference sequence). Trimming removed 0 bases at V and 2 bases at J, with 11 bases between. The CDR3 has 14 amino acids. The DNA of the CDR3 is TGTGCCTGGAGTGTACTGTTTAATACCTACGAGCAGTACTTC. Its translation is CAWSVLFNTYEQYF.

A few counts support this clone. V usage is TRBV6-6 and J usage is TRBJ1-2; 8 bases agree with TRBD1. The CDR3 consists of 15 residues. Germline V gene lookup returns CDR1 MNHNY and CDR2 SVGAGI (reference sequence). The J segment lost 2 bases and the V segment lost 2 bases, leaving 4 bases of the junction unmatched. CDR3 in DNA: TGTGCCAGCAGTTACCCCGGGACAGGAAACTATGGCTACACCTTC. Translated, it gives CASSYPGTGNYGYTF.

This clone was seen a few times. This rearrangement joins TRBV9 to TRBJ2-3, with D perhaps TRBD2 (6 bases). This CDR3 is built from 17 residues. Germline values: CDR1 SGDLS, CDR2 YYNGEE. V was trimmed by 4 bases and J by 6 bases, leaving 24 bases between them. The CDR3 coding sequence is TGTGCCAGCAGCAGGGAGGTAGCGGCAACCGATGGGGATACGCAGTATTTT. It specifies CASSREVAATDGDTQYF.

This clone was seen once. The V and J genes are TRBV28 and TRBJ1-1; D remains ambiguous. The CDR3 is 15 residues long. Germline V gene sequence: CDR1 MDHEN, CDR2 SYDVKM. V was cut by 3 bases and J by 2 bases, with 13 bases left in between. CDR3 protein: CASSFLREANTEAFF. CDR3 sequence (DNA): TGTGCCAGCAGTTTTTTGAGGGAGGCTAACACTGAAGCTTTCTTT.

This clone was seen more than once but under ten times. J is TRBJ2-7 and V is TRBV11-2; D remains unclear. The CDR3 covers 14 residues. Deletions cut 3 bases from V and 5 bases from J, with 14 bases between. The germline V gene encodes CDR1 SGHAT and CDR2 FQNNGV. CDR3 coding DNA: TGTGCCAGCAGCTTTGACCGAGGTCCCCACGAGCAGTACTTC. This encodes CASSFDRGPHEQYF.

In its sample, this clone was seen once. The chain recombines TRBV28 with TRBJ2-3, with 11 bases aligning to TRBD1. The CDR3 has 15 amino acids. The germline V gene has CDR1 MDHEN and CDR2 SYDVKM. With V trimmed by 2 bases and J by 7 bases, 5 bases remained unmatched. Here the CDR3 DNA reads TGTGCCAGCAGTTTACCGGGACAGGGGGTTTATACGCAGTATTTT. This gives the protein CASSLPGQGVYTQYF. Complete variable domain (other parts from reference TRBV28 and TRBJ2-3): DVKVTQSSRYLVKRTGEKVFLECVQDMDHENMFWYRQDPGLGLRLIYFSYDVKMKEKGDIPEGYSVSREKKERFSLILESASTNQTSMYLCASSLPGQGVYTQYFGPGTRLTVL.

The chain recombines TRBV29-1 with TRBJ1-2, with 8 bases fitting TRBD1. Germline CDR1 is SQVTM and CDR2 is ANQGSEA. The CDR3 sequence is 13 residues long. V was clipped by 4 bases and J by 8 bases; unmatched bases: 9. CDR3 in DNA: TGCAGCGTTGTCGGCAGGGGGCTAGGGGGCTACACCTTC. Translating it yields CSVVGRGLGGYTF. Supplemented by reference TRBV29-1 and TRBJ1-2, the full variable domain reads SAVISQKPSRDICQRGTSLTIQCQVDSQVTMMFWYRQQPGQSLTLIATANQGSEATYESGFVIDKFPISRPNLTFSTLTVSNMSPEDSSIYLCSVVGRGLGGYTFGSGTRLTVV.

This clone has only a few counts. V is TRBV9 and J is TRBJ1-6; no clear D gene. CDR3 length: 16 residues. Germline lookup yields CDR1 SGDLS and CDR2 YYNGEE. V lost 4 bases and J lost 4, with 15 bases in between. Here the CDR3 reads CASSPGPSPYNSPLHF. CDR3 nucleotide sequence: TGTGCCAGCAGCCCTGGCCCATCACCGTATAATTCACCCCTCCACTTT.

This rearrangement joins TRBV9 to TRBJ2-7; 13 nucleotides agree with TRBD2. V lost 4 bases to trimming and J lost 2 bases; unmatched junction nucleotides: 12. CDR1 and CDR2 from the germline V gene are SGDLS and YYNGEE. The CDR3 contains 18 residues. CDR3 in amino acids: CASSPRGSGLAGTYEQYF. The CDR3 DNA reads TGTGCCAGCAGCCCGAGGGGGTCGGGACTAGCGGGAACCTACGAGCAGTACTTC.

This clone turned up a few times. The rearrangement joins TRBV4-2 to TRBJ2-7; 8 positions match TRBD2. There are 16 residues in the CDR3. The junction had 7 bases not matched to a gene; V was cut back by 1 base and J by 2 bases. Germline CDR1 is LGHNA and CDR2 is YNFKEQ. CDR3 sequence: CASSQVGGAGAYEQYF. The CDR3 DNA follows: TGTGCCAGCAGCCAAGTCGGGGGGGCGGGAGCCTACGAGCAGTACTTC.